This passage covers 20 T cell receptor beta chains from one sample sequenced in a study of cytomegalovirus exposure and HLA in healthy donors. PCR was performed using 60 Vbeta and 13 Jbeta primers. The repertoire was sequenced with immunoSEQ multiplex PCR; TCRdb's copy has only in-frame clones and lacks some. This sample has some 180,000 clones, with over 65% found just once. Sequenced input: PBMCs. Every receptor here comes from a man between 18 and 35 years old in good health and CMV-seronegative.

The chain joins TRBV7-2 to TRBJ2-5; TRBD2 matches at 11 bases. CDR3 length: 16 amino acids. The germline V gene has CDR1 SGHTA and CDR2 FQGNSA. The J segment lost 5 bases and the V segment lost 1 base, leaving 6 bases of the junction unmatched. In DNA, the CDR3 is TGTGCCAGCAGCTTAGGGCTAGCGGGAGGCTGGGAGACCCAGTACTTC. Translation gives CASSLGLAGGWETQYF.

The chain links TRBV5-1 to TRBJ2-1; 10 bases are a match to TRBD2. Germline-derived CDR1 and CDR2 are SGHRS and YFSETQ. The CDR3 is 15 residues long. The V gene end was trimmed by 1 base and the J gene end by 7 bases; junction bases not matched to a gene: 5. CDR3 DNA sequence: TGCGCCAGCAGCTTGTCTAGCGGGAGATTAAATGAGCAGTTCTTC. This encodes CASSLSSGRLNEQFF.

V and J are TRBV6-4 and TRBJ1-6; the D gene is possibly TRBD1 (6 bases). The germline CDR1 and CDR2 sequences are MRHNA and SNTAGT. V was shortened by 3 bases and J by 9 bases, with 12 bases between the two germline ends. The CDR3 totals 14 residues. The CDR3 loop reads CASSEYVQGSPLHF. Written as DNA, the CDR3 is TGTGCCAGCAGTGAATACGTACAGGGTTCACCCCTCCACTTT.

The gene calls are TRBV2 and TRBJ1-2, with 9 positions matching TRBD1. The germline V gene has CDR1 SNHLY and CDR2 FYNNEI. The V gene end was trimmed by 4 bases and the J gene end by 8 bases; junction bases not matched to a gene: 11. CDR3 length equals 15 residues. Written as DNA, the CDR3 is TGTGCCAGCAGTGCACGCGGGACAGGGTCCCAGGGCTACACCTTC. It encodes CASSARGTGSQGYTF.

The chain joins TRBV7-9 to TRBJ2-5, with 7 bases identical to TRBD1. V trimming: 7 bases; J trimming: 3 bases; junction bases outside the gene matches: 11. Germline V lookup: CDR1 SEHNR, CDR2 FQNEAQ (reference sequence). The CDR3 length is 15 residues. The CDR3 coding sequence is TGTGCCAGCATCATCCCTTTAGGGGGCGAAGAGACCCAGTACTTC. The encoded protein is CASIIPLGGEETQYF.

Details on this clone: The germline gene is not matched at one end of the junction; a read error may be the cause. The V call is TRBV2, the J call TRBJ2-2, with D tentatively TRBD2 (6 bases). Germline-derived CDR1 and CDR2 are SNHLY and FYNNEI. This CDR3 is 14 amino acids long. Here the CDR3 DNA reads TGTGCCAGCAGTTCCGGGAGAACCACCCGGGAGCTGTTTTTT. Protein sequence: CASSSGRTTRELFF.

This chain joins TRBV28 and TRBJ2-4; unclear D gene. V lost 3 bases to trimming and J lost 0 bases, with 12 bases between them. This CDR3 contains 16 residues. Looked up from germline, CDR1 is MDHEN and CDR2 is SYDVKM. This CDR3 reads CASSFLQLTAKNIQYF. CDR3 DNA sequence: TGTGCCAGCAGTTTCCTACAGCTCACAGCCAAAAACATTCAGTACTTC.

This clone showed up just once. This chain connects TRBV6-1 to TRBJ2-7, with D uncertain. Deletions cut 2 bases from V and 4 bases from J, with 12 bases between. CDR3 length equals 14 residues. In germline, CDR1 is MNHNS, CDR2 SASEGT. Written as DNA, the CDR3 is TGTGCCAGCAGTGAATCCGCAGACTCTTACGAGCAGTACTTC. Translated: CASSESADSYEQYF.

CDR3 nucleotide sequence: TGTGCCAGCAGCGCCACTTTGGAGGGAAACACCATATATTTT. Residues: CASSATLEGNTIYF. The chain couples TRBV9 to TRBJ1-3; D unclear. The V end lost 3 bases, the J end lost 4 bases, and 11 bases lay between the germline ends. There are 14 residues in the CDR3. Germline V gene sequence: CDR1 SGDLS, CDR2 YYNGEE.

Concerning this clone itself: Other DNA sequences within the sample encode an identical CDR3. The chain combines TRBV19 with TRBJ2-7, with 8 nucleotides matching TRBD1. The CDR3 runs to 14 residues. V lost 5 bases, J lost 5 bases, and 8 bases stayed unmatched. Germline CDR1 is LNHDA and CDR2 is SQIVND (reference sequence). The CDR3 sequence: CASSPDRARDEQYF. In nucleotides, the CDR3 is TGTGCCAGTAGTCCGGACAGGGCTCGCGACGAGCAGTACTTC.

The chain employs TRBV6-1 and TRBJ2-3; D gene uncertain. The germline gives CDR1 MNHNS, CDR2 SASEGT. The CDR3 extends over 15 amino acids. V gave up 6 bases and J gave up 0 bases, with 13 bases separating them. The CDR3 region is CASSAAATSTDTQYF. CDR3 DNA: TGTGCCAGCAGCGCAGCAGCGACTAGCACAGATACGCAGTATTTT.

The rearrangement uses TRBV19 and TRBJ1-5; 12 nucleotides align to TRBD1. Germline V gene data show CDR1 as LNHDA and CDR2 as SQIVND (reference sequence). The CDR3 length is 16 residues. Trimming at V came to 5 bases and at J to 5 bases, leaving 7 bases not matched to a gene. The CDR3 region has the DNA TGTGCCAGTAGTGTTTCCGGGACAGGGGGCGATCAGCCCCAGCATTTT. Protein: CASSVSGTGGDQPQHF.

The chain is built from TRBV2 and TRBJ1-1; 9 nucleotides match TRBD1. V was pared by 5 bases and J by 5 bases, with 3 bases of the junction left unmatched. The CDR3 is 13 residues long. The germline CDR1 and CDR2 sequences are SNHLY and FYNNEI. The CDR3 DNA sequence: TGTGCCAGCAGTCGGGACAGGGATACTGAAGCTTTCTTT. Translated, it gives CASSRDRDTEAFF. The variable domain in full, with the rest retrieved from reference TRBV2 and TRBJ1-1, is EPEVTQTPSHQVTQMGQEVILRCVPISNHLYFYWYRQILGQKVEFLVSFYNNEISEKSEIFDDQFSVERPDGSNFTLKIRSTKLEDSAMYFCASSRDRDTEAFFGQGTRLTVV.

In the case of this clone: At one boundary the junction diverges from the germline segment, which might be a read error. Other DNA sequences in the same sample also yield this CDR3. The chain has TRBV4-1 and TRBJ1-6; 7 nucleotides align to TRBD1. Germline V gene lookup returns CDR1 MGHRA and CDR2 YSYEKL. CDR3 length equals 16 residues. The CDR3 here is CASSQEGTDYNSPLHF. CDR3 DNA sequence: TGCGCCAGCAGCCAAGAAGGGACAGACTATAATTCCCCCCTCCACTTT.

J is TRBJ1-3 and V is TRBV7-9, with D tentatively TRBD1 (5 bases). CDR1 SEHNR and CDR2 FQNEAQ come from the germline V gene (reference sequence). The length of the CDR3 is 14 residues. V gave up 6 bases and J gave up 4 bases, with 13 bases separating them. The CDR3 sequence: CASSRPGLGNTIYF. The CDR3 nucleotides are TGTGCCAGCAGTCGCCCGGGACTGGGAAACACCATATATTTT.

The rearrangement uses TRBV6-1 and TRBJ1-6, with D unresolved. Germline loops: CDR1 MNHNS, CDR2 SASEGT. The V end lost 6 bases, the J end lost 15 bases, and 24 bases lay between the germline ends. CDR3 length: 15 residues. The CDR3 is CASRERYEAVRYLHF. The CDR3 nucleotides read TGTGCCAGCAGAGAACGGTACGAGGCGGTCCGATACCTCCACTTT.

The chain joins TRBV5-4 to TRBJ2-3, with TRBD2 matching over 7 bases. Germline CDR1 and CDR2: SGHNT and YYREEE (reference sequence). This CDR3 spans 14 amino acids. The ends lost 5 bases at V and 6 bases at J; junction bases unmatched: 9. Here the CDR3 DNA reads TGTGCCAGCAGTAAAGCGGCGGGGGAGGATACGCAGTATTTT. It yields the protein CASSKAAGEDTQYF.

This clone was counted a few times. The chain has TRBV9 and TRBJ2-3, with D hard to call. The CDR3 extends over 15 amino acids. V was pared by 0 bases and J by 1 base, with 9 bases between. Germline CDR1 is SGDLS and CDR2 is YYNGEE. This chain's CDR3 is CASSVGGLGTDTQYF. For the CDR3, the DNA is TGTGCCAGCAGCGTAGGAGGCCTGGGCACAGATACGCAGTATTTT.

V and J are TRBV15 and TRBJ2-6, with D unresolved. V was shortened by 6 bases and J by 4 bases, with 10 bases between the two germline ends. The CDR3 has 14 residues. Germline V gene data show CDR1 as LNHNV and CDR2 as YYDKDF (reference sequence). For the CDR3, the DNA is TGTGCCACCAGTCTCCTCTCGGGGGCCAACGTCCTGACTTTC. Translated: CATSLLSGANVLTF.

The CDR3 region is CASSPSGTSGSGNEQFF. CDR3 sequence (DNA): TGTGCCAGCAGCCCATCCGGGACTAGCGGGAGCGGCAATGAGCAGTTCTTC. The genes are TRBV4-2 and TRBJ2-1, with 14 bases matching TRBD2. Germline V gene data show CDR1 as LGHNA and CDR2 as YNFKEQ. The CDR3 totals 17 residues. Trimming at V came to 4 bases and at J to 6 bases, leaving 8 bases not matched to a gene.